This T cell receptor beta chain was identified in a study of T cells in Graves' hyperthyroidism and ophthalmopathy. RNA transcripts provided the source from which TCR beta CDR3 regions were amplified. First-round RT-PCR targeting the TCR CDR3 was performed with the HTBI primer set. In TCRdb, the multiplex PCR reads were re-called with MiXCR into one record per CDR3 protein. The sample holds around 620,000 distinct CDR3 sequences, 14% seen once. Patients affected by ophthalmopathy presented a Clinical Activity Score of at least 3, a NOSPECS grade of at least 4, and disease duration below 3 months. This clonotype has at least ten counts. The CDR3 has 15 amino acids. Deletions cut 4 bases from V and 2 bases from J, with 14 bases between. Per the germline V gene, CDR1 is SEHNR and CDR2 is FQNEAQ (reference sequence).

The rearrangement joins TRBV7-9 to TRBJ1-1, with a tentative D call TRBD1 (5 bases). The sequenced material came from blood. The TCR sequence derives from a woman between 18 and 30 years old with Graves' ophthalmopathy. The CDR3 region is CASSSNQGSNTEAFF. The CDR3 region has the DNA TGTGCCAGCAGCTCTAATCAGGGTTCAAACACTGAAGCTTTCTTT.